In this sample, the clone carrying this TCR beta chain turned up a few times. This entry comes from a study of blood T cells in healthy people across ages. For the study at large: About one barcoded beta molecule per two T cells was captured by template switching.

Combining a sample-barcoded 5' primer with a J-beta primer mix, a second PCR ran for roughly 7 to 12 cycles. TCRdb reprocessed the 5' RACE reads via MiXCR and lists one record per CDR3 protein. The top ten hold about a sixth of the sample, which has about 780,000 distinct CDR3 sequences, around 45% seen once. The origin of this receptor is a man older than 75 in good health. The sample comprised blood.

DNA for the CDR3: TGTGCCAGCAGTTACTCCGGGACAGGGCCGACAGATACGCAGTATTTT. Protein sequence: CASSYSGTGPTDTQYF. This chain uses TRBV12-3 or TRBV12-4 with TRBJ2-3; 9 bases are shared with TRBD1. The CDR3 consists of 16 residues. With V trimmed by 4 bases and J by 3 bases, 8 bases remained unmatched.